This T cell receptor (beta chain) derives from a study of early T cells in non-severe SARS-CoV-2 infection. Background on the study: Chains were not paired, and sequencing was done on bulk RNA from unsorted whole blood.

This clonotype was seen at least ten times. Individually, cDNA molecules had unique molecular identifiers attached to them. TCRdb re-analysed the 5' RACE reads in MiXCR, keeping a single row per CDR3 protein. This sample has tens of thousands of distinct CDR3 sequences; 5.5% to 7% occur once, and the top ten carry 4% to 5%. Trimming removed 1 base from V and 1 base from J; junction bases left unmatched: 3. This CDR3 comprises 17 residues. The germline V gene has CDR1 MGHRA and CDR2 YSYEKL. V and J are TRBV4-1 and TRBJ1-4; 10 bases match TRBD1. Sequencing was performed on whole blood. The receptor comes from an adult who was a healthcare worker with PCR-confirmed SARS-CoV-2 infection or an uninfected control (not recorded which). The CDR3 DNA reads as TGCGCCAGCAGCCAAGTGGGACAGGGGATAACTAATGAAAAACTGTTTTTT. Residues: CASSQVGQGITNEKLFF.